Below are 9 T cell receptor beta chains sequenced from a single sample in a study of CXCR3-negative and CXCR3-positive naive CD8 T cells (dated by TCRdb to between 2019 and 2020). These receptors have no known antigen. The paper's findings and limits, for the study overall: Compared with CXCR3-negative naive cells, CXCR3-positive naive cells had TRB CDR3s with higher hydrophobicity (lower Kidera factor 4), lower energy, and higher strength and volume indices.

TCRdb records NextSeq 550 as the sequencer. The Human TCR Profiling Kit (MiLaboratory) was used to make UMI-labeled 5' RACE TRB cDNA libraries. Based on TCRdb reprocessing of the reads, there is one entry per CDR3 protein sequence, and DNA is missing. The table for this sample shows fewer than 90,000 distinct CDR3 sequences. The ten largest make up about 0.62% of the sample. The source material was naive CXCR3+ CD8+ T cells from blood. What the cell subset or site label conveys for this sample: CD45RO-CCR7+CD27+CD95- naive CD8+ T cells expressing CXCR3 (TNR3+). These receptors came from a human donor in good health. Some clones in this sample may be carry-over from other donors' samples.

The chain couples TRBV27 to TRBJ2-7; lacking DNA, the TRBD1 call made by TCRdb goes unchecked. The V gene's germline CDR1 is MNHEY and CDR2 SMNVEV (reference sequence). This CDR3 is 12 amino acids long. CDR3 amino acids: CASAPASYEQYF.

This CDR3 is CATSRAGTDTQYF. The chain couples TRBV15 to TRBJ2-3; TCRdb lists TRBD1, though no DNA is available to test this call. Germline values: CDR1 LNHNV, CDR2 YYDKDF (reference sequence). The CDR3 length is 13 residues.

This chain connects TRBV6-6 to TRBJ1-1; lacking DNA, the TRBD1 call made by TCRdb goes unchecked. From germline, CDR1 is MNHNY and CDR2 SVGAGI (reference sequence). This CDR3 is built from 14 residues. The CDR3 sequence: CASSYGGQNTEAFF.

V gene TRBV5-1 combines with J gene TRBJ2-5; TCRdb indicates TRBD1, and absent DNA this call remains unverified. CDR3 size: 14 residues. Germline V lookup: CDR1 SGHRS, CDR2 YFSETQ. CDR3 protein: CASTMTRGQETQYF. The full variable domain, completed using reference TRBV5-1 and TRBJ2-5, is KAGVTQTPRYLIKTRGQQVTLSCSPISGHRSVSWYQQTPGQGLQFLFEYFSETQRNKGNFPGRFSGRQFSNSRSEMNVSTLELGDSALYLCASTMTRGQETQYFGPGTRLLVL.

The rearrangement uses TRBV28 and TRBJ1-2; checking the TCRdb D call of TRBD1 is not possible without DNA. CDR1 is MDHEN, CDR2 SYDVKM, per germline. The CDR3 is 13 amino acids. The CDR3 is CASSLGRGNGYTF.

The J gene is TRBJ1-5, the V gene TRBV29-1. The CDR3 covers 12 residues. Germline CDR1 SQVTM, CDR2 ANQGSEA. The CDR3 spells CSVVSGNQPQHF.

The V gene is TRBV5-5, the J gene TRBJ2-7; TCRdb's D call, TRBD1, is unchecked because there is no DNA. Germline loops: CDR1 SGHKS, CDR2 YYEKEE (reference sequence). The CDR3 runs 12 residues. CDR3 in amino acids: CASSRGDYEQYF.

V usage is TRBV29-1 and J usage is TRBJ2-4. CDR1 and CDR2 (germline): SQVTM, ANQGSEA. The CDR3 covers 13 residues. The CDR3 is CSVVAVAKNIQYF.

The rearrangement uses TRBV20-1 and TRBJ1-2; TCRdb's assignment of TRBD1 cannot be checked, as there is no DNA. This CDR3 contains 14 residues. From germline, CDR1 is DFQATT and CDR2 SNEGSKA (reference sequence). The CDR3 loop reads CSARNLRDVYGYTF.